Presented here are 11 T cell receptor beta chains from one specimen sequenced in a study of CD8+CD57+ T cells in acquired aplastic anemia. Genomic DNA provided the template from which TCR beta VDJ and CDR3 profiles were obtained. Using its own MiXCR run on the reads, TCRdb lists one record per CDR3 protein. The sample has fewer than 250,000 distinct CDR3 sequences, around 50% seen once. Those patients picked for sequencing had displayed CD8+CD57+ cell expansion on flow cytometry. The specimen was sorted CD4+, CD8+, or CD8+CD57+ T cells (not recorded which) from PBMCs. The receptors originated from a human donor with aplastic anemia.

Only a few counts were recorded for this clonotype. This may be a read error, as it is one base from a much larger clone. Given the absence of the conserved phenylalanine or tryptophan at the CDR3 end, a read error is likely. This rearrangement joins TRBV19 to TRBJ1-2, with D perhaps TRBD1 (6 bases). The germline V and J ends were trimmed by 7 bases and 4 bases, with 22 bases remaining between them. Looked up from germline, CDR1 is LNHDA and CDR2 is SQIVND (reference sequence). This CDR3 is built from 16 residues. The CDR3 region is CASTLARGSFGYGYTL. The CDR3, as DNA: TGTGCCAGTACCCTGGCCAGGGGAAGTTTTGGCTATGGCTACACCCTC.

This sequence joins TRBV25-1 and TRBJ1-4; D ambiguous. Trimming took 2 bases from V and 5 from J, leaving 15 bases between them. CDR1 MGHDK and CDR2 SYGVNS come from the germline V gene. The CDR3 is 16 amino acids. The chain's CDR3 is CASSEDQGRLNEKLFF. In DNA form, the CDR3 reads TGTGCCAGCAGTGAAGATCAAGGGAGATTGAATGAAAAACTGTTTTTT.

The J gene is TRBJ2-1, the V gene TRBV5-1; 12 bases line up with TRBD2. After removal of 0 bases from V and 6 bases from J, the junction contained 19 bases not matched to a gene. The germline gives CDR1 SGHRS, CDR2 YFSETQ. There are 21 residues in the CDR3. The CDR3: CASSLGPRLAGGPPPPNEQFF. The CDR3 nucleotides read TGCGCCAGCAGCTTGGGCCCAAGGCTAGCGGGGGGGCCCCCACCCCCCAATGAGCAGTTCTTC.

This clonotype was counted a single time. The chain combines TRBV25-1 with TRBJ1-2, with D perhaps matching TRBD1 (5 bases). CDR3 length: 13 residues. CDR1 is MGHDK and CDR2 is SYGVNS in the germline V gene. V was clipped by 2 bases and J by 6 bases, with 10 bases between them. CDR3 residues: CASSEDGHNGYTF. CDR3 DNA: TGTGCCAGCAGTGAAGACGGACATAATGGCTACACCTTC.

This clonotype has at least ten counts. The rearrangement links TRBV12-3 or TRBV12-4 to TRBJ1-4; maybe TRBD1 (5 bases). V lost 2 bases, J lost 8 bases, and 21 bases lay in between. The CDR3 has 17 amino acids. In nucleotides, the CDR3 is TGTGCCAGCAGTTTAACCCTAGGCTACCAAACAGGAGAAAAACTGTTTTTT. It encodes CASSLTLGYQTGEKLFF.

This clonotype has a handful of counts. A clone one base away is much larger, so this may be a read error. CDR3 sequence reads: CASSIGSHRSLAFF. The CDR3 nucleotides are TGTGCCAGTAGTATAGGAAGCCACCGGAGTTTGGCTTTCTTT. V gene TRBV19 combines with J gene TRBJ1-1; D not certain. Per germline, CDR1 LNHDA and CDR2 SQIVND (reference sequence). V dropped 1 base and J dropped 11 bases, with 17 bases sitting between them. This CDR3 is built from 14 residues.

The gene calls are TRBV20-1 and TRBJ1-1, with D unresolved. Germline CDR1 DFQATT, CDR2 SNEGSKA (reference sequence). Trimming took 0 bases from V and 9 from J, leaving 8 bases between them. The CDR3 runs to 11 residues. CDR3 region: CSARDEGQAFF. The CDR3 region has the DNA TGCAGTGCTAGAGATGAAGGGCAAGCTTTCTTT.

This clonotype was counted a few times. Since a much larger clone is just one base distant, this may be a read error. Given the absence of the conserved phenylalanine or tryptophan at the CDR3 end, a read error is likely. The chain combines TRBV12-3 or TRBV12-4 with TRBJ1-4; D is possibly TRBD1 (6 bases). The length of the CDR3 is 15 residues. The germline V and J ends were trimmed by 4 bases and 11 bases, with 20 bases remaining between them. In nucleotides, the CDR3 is TGTGCCAGCAGTTCATCCGGGGGGCAATCGGTGAAACTGTTTCTT. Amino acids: CASSSSGGQSVKLFL.

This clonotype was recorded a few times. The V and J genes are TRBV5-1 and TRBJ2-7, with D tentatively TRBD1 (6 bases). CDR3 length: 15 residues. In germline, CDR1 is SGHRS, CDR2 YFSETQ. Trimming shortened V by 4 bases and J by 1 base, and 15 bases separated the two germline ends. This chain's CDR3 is CASSAEGDKSYEQYF. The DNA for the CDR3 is TGCGCCAGCAGCGCCGAGGGGGACAAATCCTACGAGCAGTACTTC.

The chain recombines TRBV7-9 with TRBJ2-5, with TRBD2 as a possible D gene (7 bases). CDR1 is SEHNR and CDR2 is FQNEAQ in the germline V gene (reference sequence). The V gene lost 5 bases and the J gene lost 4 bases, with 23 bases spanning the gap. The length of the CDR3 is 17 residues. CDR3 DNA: TGTGCCAGCAGCCAATTTGGACGGGGGGACATCGGAGAGACCCAGTACTTC. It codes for CASSQFGRGDIGETQYF.

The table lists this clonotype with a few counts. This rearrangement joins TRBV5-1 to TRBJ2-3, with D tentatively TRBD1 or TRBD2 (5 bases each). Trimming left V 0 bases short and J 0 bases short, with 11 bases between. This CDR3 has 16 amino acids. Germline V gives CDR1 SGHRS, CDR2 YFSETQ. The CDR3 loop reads CASSLGGGRSTDTQYF. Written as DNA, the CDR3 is TGCGCCAGCAGCTTGGGTGGGGGACGGAGCACAGATACGCAGTATTTT.